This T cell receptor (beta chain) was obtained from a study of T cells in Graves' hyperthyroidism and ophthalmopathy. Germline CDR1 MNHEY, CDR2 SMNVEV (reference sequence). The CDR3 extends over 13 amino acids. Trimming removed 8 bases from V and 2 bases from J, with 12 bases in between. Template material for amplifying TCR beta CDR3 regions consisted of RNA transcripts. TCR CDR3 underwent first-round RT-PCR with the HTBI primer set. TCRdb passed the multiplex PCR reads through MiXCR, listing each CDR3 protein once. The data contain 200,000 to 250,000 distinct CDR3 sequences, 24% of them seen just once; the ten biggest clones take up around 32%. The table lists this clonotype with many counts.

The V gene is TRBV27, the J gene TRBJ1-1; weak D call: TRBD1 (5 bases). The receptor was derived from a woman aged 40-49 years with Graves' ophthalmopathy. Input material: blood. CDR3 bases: TGTGCCAGCCTCAGGGCCCTCAACACTGAAGCTTTCTTT. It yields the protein CASLRALNTEAFF.